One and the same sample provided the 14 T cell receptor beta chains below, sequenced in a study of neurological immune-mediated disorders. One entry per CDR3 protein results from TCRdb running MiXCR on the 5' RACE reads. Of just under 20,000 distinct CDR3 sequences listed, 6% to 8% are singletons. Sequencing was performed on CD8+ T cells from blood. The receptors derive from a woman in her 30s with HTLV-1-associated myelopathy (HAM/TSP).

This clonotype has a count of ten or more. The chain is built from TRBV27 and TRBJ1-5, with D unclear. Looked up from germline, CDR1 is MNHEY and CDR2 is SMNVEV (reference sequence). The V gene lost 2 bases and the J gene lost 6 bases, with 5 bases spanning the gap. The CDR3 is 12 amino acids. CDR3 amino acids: CASSLLGQPQHF. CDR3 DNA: TGTGCCAGCAGTTTACTTGGTCAGCCCCAGCATTTT.

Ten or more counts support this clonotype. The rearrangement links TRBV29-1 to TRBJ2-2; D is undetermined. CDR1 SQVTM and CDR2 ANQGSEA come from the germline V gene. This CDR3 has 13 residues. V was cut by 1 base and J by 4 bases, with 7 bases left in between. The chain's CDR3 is CSVEGVSTGELFF. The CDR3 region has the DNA TGCAGCGTTGAAGGGGTCTCCACCGGGGAGCTGTTTTTT.

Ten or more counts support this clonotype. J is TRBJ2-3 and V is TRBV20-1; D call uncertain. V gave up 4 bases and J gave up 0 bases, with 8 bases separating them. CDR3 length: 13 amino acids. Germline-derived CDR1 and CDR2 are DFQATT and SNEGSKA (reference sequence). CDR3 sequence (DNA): TGCAGTGCTATTGGGCGGAGCACAGATACGCAGTATTTT. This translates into CSAIGRSTDTQYF.

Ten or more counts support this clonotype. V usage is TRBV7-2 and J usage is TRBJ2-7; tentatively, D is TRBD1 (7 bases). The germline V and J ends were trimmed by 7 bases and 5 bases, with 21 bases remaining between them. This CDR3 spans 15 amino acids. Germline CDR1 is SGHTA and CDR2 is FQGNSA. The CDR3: CASTNLGGSSDEQYF. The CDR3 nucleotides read TGTGCCAGCACCAACTTAGGGGGCTCTAGCGACGAGCAGTACTTC.

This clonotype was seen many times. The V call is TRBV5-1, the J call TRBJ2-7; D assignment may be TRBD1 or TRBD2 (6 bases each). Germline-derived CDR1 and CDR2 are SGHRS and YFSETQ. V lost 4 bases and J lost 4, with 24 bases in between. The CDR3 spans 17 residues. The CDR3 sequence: CASSPGDVRGPIYEQYF. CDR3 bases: TGCGCCAGCAGCCCCGGGGACGTTCGGGGGCCGATTTACGAGCAGTACTTC.

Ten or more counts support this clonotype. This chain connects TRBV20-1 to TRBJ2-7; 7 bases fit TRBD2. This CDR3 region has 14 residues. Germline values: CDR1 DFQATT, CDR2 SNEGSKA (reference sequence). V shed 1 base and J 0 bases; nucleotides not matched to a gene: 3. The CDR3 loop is CSARAREGSYEQYF. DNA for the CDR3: TGCAGTGCTAGAGCAAGGGAGGGCTCCTACGAGCAGTACTTC.

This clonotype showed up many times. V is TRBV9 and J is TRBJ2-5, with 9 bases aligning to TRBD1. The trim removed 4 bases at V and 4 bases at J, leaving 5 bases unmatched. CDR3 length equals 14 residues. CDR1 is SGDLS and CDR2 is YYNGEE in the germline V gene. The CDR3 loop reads CASSTRTGVETQYF. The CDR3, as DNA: TGTGCCAGCAGCACCCGGACAGGGGTAGAGACCCAGTACTTC.

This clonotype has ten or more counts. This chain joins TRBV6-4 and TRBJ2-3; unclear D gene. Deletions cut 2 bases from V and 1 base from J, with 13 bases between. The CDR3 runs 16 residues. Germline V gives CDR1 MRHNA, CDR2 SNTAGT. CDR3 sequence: CASSDGPNLGTDTQYF. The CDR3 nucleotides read TGTGCCAGCAGTGACGGCCCCAACCTTGGCACAGATACGCAGTATTTT.

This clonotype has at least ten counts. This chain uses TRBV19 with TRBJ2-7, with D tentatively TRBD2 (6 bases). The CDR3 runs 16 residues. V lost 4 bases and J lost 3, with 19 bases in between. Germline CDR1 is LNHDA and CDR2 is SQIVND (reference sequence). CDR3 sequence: CASSTLGRDWVYEQYF. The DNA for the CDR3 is TGTGCCAGTAGTACCCTCGGCAGGGACTGGGTCTACGAGCAGTACTTC. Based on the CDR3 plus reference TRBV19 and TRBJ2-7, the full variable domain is DGGITQSPKYLFRKEGQNVTLSCEQNLNHDAMYWYRQDPGQGLRLIYYSQIVNDFQKGDIAEGYSVSREKKESFPLTVTSAQKNPTAFYLCASSTLGRDWVYEQYFGPGTRLTVT.

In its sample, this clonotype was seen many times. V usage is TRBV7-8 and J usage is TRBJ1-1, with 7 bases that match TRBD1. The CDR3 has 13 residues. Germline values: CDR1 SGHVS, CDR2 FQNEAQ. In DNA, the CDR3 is TGTGGAGTTCAGGGGGTGGGAGACACTGAAGCTTTCTTT. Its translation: CGVQGVGDTEAFF.

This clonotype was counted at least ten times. CDR3 nucleotide sequence: TGTGCCAGCAGCTCGACTAGCGGGGGGCACACCGGGGAGCTGTTTTTT. Translating it yields CASSSTSGGHTGELFF. This chain joins TRBV6-4 and TRBJ2-2; 13 nucleotides line up with TRBD2. This CDR3 comprises 16 residues. Germline loops: CDR1 MRHNA, CDR2 SNTAGT. Trimming at V came to 6 bases and at J to 3 bases, leaving 4 bases not matched to a gene.

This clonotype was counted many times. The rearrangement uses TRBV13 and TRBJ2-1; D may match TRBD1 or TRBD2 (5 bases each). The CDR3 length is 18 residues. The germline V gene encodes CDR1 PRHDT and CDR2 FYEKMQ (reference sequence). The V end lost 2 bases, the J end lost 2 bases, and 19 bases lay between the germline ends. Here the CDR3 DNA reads TGTGCCAGCAGCTTAACCCGACCCGGGACCGTCGCCTACAATGAGCAGTTCTTC. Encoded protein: CASSLTRPGTVAYNEQFF.

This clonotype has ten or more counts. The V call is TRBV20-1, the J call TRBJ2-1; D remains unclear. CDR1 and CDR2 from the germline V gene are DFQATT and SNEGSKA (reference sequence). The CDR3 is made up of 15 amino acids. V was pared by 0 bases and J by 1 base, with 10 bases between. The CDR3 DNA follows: TGCAGTGCTAGAGATCTACGGATTTCCTACAATGAGCAGTTCTTC. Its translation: CSARDLRISYNEQFF.

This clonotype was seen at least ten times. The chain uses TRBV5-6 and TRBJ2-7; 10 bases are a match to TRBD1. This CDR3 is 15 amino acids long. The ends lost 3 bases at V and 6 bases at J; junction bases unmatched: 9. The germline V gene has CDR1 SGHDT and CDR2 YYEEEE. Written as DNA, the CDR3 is TGTGCCAGCAGCTCCTCCGGGACAGGGGTGGTCGAGCAGTACTTC. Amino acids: CASSSSGTGVVEQYF.